This TCR beta chain was sequenced during a study of T-cell reconstitution after alpha-beta-depleted transplantation in children. Study outcomes and limitations: Counts and diversity of T cells one year after transplant came mostly from newly produced T cells. TCRbeta diversity was high at day 60 in some patients (a result of surviving recipient T cells and thymic progenitors). Reported findings indicate that, about two months after transplant, alpha-beta T cells came from several hundred expanded clones, which were derived from non-depleted graft cells.

CDR3 size: 15 residues. Germline CDR1 KGHDR, CDR2 SFDVKD. The V gene lost 8 bases and the J gene lost 4 bases, with 14 bases spanning the gap. Library preparation (for TCRbeta) was performed with unique molecular identifiers. MiXCR, run by TCRdb on the PCR reads, gives a single entry per CDR3 protein. The data contain 700,000 to 950,000 distinct CDR3 sequences, roughly 16% of them singletons. This clonotype was recorded at least ten times. Its antigen is currently unknown. This sequence joins TRBV24-1 and TRBJ2-6; D might be TRBD1 (6 bases). Specimen: PBMCs, mostly from graft donor cells, collected 360 days after TCRalphabeta/CD19-depleted stem cell transplant. The TCR originated in a male patient younger than 18 who had a stem cell transplant for acute lymphoblastic leukemia, so the T cells may come from the graft donor. Here the CDR3 reads CATMGALTGANVLTF. CDR3 coding DNA: TGTGCCACCATGGGGGCGCTGACGGGGGCCAACGTCCTGACTTTC.